Listed below are T cell receptor beta chains from one sample, sequenced in a study of response to subunit inactivated influenza vaccine. TCRdb fed the RT-PCR reads into MiXCR, producing one record per CDR3 protein. The profile covers a few hundred thousand distinct CDR3 sequences, with around 9.9% appearing a single time and 9.5% to 15% taken by the ten largest. Sequencing used PBMCs from blood, obtained roughly 6 weeks after vaccination. These receptors came from a man aged 45 to 65 who received an inactivated influenza vaccine. Both conserved end residues are part of each CDR3. D genes are given only for firm matches. Expanded clones are given a class, and other clones once, few, many or no size at all.

>TRBV12-3/TRBV12-4|many|TRBJ2-1|TRBD2
CASRQEGLAAYNEQFF
TGTGCCAGCAGACAGGAGGGACTAGCAGCCTACAATGAGCAGTTCTTC
>TRBV20-1|few|TRBJ2-1|.
CSARGETYNEQFF
TGCAGTGCCCGCGGGGAAACCTACAATGAGCAGTTCTTC
>TRBV10-3|many|TRBJ2-7|TRBD2
CAISTRGTSGSSSSYEQYF
TGTGCCATCAGTACGCGCGGGACTAGCGGGTCTTCCAGCTCCTACGAGCAGTACTTC
>TRBV6-2/TRBV6-3|few|TRBJ2-7|TRBD2
CASRTTSSGGTYEQYF
TGTGCCAGCAGGACTACCTCTAGCGGGGGAACCTACGAGCAGTACTTC
>TRBV21-1|.|TRBJ2-7|.
CASSKNFGDTAALGGEQYF
TGTGCCAGCAGCAAAAACTTTGGGGACACCGCAGCCTTAGGCGGGGAGCAGTACTTC
>TRBV11-2|few|TRBJ2-1|TRBD1
CASSFTDRGFHNEQFF
TGTGCCAGCAGCTTTACGGACAGGGGGTTTCACAATGAGCAGTTCTTC
>TRBV5-1|.|TRBJ2-7|.
CASSSRTVAYEQYF
TGCGCCAGCAGTTCCCGGACGGTCGCCTACGAGCAGTACTTC
>TRBV4-2|.|TRBJ2-1|.
CASSQVGMTVDNEQFF
TGTGCCAGCAGCCAAGTTGGAATGACAGTCGACAATGAGCAGTTCTTC
>TRBV20-1|few|TRBJ1-4|.
CSPSRDQVLF
TGCAGTCCTTCAAGGGACCAGGTGCTTTTT
>TRBV5-1|.|TRBJ1-2|.
CASSFGPDGYTF
TGCGCCAGCAGCTTCGGGCCCGACGGCTACACCTTC
>TRBV5-6|few|TRBJ2-7|TRBD2
CASSVVVTGTSGSEQYF
TGTGCCAGCAGCGTGGTGGTAACCGGGACTAGCGGGAGCGAGCAGTACTTC
>TRBV7-2|.|TRBJ1-1|TRBD1
CASSLAIQTGEEAFF
TGTGCCAGCAGCTTAGCGATCCAGACAGGGGAGGAAGCTTTCTTT
>TRBV11-2|few|TRBJ2-5|.
CASSLGLTGNGLGGYF
TGTGCCAGCAGCTTAGGATTGACAGGCAACGGGCTCGGGGGGTACTTC
>TRBV6-2/TRBV6-3|.|TRBJ2-1|.
CASSYNRWEQFF
TGTGCCAGCAGTTACAATCGCTGGGAGCAGTTCTTC
>TRBV7-9|many|TRBJ2-3|.
CASEDPSTDTQYF
TGTGCCAGCGAGGATCCTAGCACAGATACGCAGTATTTT
>TRBV5-6|few|TRBJ2-3|TRBD2
CASSQAGTSVTDTQYF
TGTGCCAGCAGCCAGGCCGGGACTAGCGTGACAGATACGCAGTATTTT
>TRBV7-8|few|TRBJ1-5|.
CASRLTDSNQPQHF
TGTGCCAGCAGGCTGACGGATAGCAATCAGCCCCAGCATTTT
>TRBV4-3|many|TRBJ1-5|.
CASSQIPGAWQPQHF
TGCGCCAGCAGCCAGATTCCGGGTGCATGGCAGCCCCAGCATTTT
>TRBV11-2|few|TRBJ2-7|TRBD2
CASSFKLAGGYEQYF
TGTGCCAGCAGCTTTAAACTAGCGGGAGGTTACGAGCAGTACTTC
>TRBV20-1|few|TRBJ1-1|.
CSAARGRGTEAFF
TGCAGTGCAGCGCGGGGAAGGGGCACTGAAGCTTTCTTT
>TRBV7-2|.|TRBJ1-1|.
CASSSGRILNTEAFF
TGTGCCAGCAGCTCGGGACGGATTTTGAACACTGAAGCTTTCTTT
>TRBV7-2|few|TRBJ2-7|TRBD2
CASSSSSGRGEQYF
TGTGCCAGCAGCTCGTCTAGCGGGAGAGGCGAGCAGTACTTC
>TRBV10-1|few|TRBJ2-3|.
CASSNRFTDTQYF
TGCGCCAGCAGTAACAGGTTTACGGATACGCAGTATTTT
>TRBV11-2|.|TRBJ2-3|.
CASSLDLELDTQYF
TGTGCCAGCAGCTTAGATCTGGAGTTAGATACGCAGTATTTT
>TRBV28|few|TRBJ2-1|.
CASSPGGHSYNEQFF
TGTGCCAGCAGTCCCGGGGGACACAGCTACAATGAGCAGTTCTTC
>TRBV12-3/TRBV12-4|many|TRBJ1-1|TRBD1
CASSPGGMVTEAFF
TGTGCCAGCAGCCCAGGGGGCATGGTCACTGAAGCTTTCTTT
>TRBV15|.|TRBJ2-3|.
CATSRGGGPRDTQYF
TGTGCCACCAGCAGAGGTGGGGGGCCACGGGATACGCAGTATTTT
>TRBV5-1|once|TRBJ2-7|.
CASSLDRSFTYEQYF
TGCGCCAGCAGCTTGGACAGGAGCTTTACCTACGAGCAGTACTTC
>TRBV9|many|TRBJ2-3|TRBD2
CASSVAGGSTDTQYF
TGTGCCAGCAGCGTAGCGGGAGGGAGCACAGATACGCAGTATTTT
>TRBV9|.|TRBJ2-1|TRBD2
CASSASGTSHNEQFF
TGTGCCAGCAGCGCCTCCGGGACTAGCCACAATGAGCAGTTCTTC
>TRBV20-1|many|TRBJ2-7|.
CSAGLQGYSYEQYF
TGCAGTGCCGGGTTGCAGGGGTACTCCTACGAGCAGTACTTC
>TRBV7-8|.|TRBJ2-1|TRBD2
CASAIAGTIYNEQFF
TGTGCCAGCGCCATAGCGGGGACCATTTACAATGAGCAGTTCTTC
>TRBV27|few|TRBJ2-7|.
CASKAGLAHSYEQYF
TGTGCCAGCAAGGCGGGTCTAGCGCACTCCTACGAGCAGTACTTC
>TRBV7-9|.|TRBJ2-1|TRBD1
CASSSDRVAYREQFF
TGTGCCAGCAGCTCTGACAGGGTGGCGTACAGGGAGCAGTTCTTC
>TRBV5-1|few|TRBJ1-5|TRBD1
CASSSLRRDSDNQPQHF
TGCGCCAGCAGCTCTCTTCGCCGGGACAGCGATAATCAGCCCCAGCATTTT